The clone carrying this T cell receptor (beta chain) was counted only a few times. Its antigen is not identified. Treatment defined: 10-day PBMC culture with coronavirus spike peptide pools or control peptides (ViraFEST assay). This sample was taken from a study of vaccination and CD4 T cells after COVID-19. Whole-study context: SARS-CoV-2 had been detected by nasal swab PCR in convalescent patients; about ten were mild, one severe. Convalescent patients gave post-COVID blood a median roughly 96 days post-diagnosis, range 35 to 161. Researchers treated control cultures with a CEFX pool, an HIV-1 Nef pool, or no peptide.

Trimming cost V 7 bases and J 5 bases, with 15 bases left between them. CDR1 is SGHVS and CDR2 is FNYEAQ in the germline V gene. CDR3 length: 13 residues. Overall study results and limits: Convalescent patients were relatively few, and early post-infection timepoints were missing.

Sequencing of DNA taken from cultured CD4+ T cells relied on the Oncomine TCR Beta short-read assay. TCRdb fed the PCR reads into MiXCR, producing one record per CDR3 protein. This sample has 7,500 to 9,500 distinct CDR3 sequences, with roughly 46% found just once. The receptor's source is a human donor who had recovered from COVID-19. The chain employs TRBV7-6 and TRBJ2-7; maybe TRBD2 (5 bases). Material for sequencing was CD4+ T cells from blood, cultured in vitro. CDR3 region: CASTFGGSNEQYF. CDR3 bases: TGTGCCAGCACTTTCGGAGGAAGTAACGAGCAGTACTTC.